Detailed here is one T cell receptor beta chain. The repertoire was sequenced with immunoSEQ multiplex PCR; TCRdb's copy has only in-frame clones and lacks some. The data contain roughly 120,000 clones, around 79% of them singletons. The germline V and J ends were trimmed by 5 bases and 3 bases, with 14 bases remaining between them. The CDR3 has 15 residues. Germline-derived CDR1 and CDR2 are WSHSY and SAAADI. This entry comes from a study of blood T cell repertoires in COVID-19. Sequencing was carried out using peripheral blood. This receptor was taken from a man aged 45-65 years with acute or convalescent COVID-19. The V call is TRBV10-2, the J call TRBJ1-5; tentative D call: TRBD1 (6 bases). DNA of the CDR3: TGCGCCAGCAGTCCTCACAGGGCACCCAATCAGCCCCAGCATTTT. Protein product: CASSPHRAPNQPQHF.